This TCR beta chain appears in the sequencing data of a study of naive and memory T cell subsets. Reverse transcription of blood and skin TCR RNA was primed at alpha and beta constant regions. In TCRdb, the 5' RACE reads were re-called with MiXCR into one record per CDR3 protein. This sample has 20,000 to 30,000 distinct CDR3 sequences, with around a quarter found just once. Whole blood, 2 to 2.5 ml, came from adult healthy volunteers. The library had UMIs added by 3' ligation of an oligonucleotide to TCR cDNA. The sequence was collected from a female donor in good health.

The CDR3 is CSARDRRLYSNQPQHF. The CDR3 DNA follows: TGCAGTGCTCGGGACAGGCGGTTATATAGCAATCAGCCCCAGCATTTT. The genes are TRBV20-1 and TRBJ1-5; 8 bases are a match to TRBD1. CDR1 is DFQATT, CDR2 SNEGSKA, per germline (reference sequence). The CDR3 loop spans 16 amino acids. With 5 bases clipped from V and 0 bases from J, the junction kept 9 bases outside the gene matches.